The 22 T cell receptor beta chains in this list originate from one sample, sequenced in a study of read filtering for tumor transcriptome and immune sequencing. This library used 300 to 450 ng RNA and molecular barcoded adaptors spanning alpha/delta and beta/gamma chains. MiXCR, run by TCRdb on the reads, gives a single entry per CDR3 protein. The repertoire holds tens of thousands of distinct CDR3 sequences, with 20% as singletons. Sequencing was done on a sample of a population of CD138-negative cells sorted from bone marrow. The receptors come from a donor aged 40 or older with multiple myeloma.

This clonotype was recorded many times. The J gene is TRBJ1-1, the V gene TRBV29-1; possible D gene TRBD1, 6 bases. The CDR3 length is 14 residues. Trimming left V 1 base short and J 4 bases short, with 13 bases between. Germline CDR1 SQVTM, CDR2 ANQGSEA. CDR3 DNA sequence: TGCAGCGTTGAAGCGGGGGGCTGGGGCACTGAAGCTTTCTTT. Its protein product is CSVEAGGWGTEAFF.

This chain joins TRBV5-4 and TRBJ2-1; TRBD2 agrees at 12 bases. The CDR3 is 16 amino acids. Trimming removed 7 bases from V and 6 bases from J; junction bases left unmatched: 11. Germline V lookup: CDR1 SGHNT, CDR2 YYREEE (reference sequence). CDR3 protein: CASSFLAGGLSNEQFF. DNA of the CDR3: TGTGCCAGCTCATTTCTAGCGGGGGGGCTTAGCAATGAGCAGTTCTTC.

The rearrangement links TRBV15 to TRBJ2-7; D ambiguous. The CDR3 is 13 amino acids. Germline V lookup: CDR1 LNHNV, CDR2 YYDKDF (reference sequence). Between the trimmed V and J ends, which lost 0 bases and 3 bases, there was a span of 6 bases. CDR3 coding DNA: TGTGCCACCAGCAGAGAGTCCGACTACGAGCAGTACTTC. Encoded protein: CATSRESDYEQYF.

This clonotype turned up a few times. The chain joins TRBV6-1 to TRBJ2-5; 12 nucleotides align to TRBD2. J lost 1 base, V lost 10 bases, and 7 bases had no gene match. The CDR3 has 15 residues. CDR1 MNHNS and CDR2 SASEGT come from the germline V gene. CDR3 in amino acids: CATSGLAGPQETQYF. Written as DNA, the CDR3 is TGTGCCACCTCGGGACTAGCGGGCCCCCAAGAGACCCAGTACTTC.

The rearrangement uses TRBV7-2 and TRBJ2-1; D possibly corresponds to TRBD2 (6 bases). Trimming removed 5 bases at V and 11 bases at J, with 13 bases between. Looked up from germline, CDR1 is SGHTA and CDR2 is FQGNSA. The CDR3 totals 12 residues. CDR3 sequence: CASSRAGPKQFF. The CDR3 DNA reads as TGTGCCAGCAGCCGAGCGGGTCCCAAGCAGTTCTTC.

The V and J genes are TRBV5-4 and TRBJ2-5, with a weak D call TRBD1 (6 bases). Germline assignment: CDR1 SGHNT and CDR2 YYREEE (reference sequence). This CDR3 has 13 amino acids. V gave up 3 bases and J gave up 3 bases, with 9 bases separating them. CDR3 residues: CASSSTGKETQYF. CDR3 sequence (DNA): TGTGCCAGCAGCTCCACAGGGAAAGAGACCCAGTACTTC. Variable domain in full (rest from reference TRBV5-4 and TRBJ2-5): ETGVTQSPTHLIKTRGQQVTLRCSSQSGHNTVSWYQQALGQGPQFIFQYYREEENGRGNFPPRFSGLQFPNYSSELNVNALELDDSALYLCASSSTGKETQYFGPGTRLLVL.

The chain links TRBV6-2 or TRBV6-3 to TRBJ1-1; D is unresolved. Deletions cut 6 bases from V and 7 bases from J, with 15 bases between. The CDR3 consists of 13 residues. Germline V lookup: CDR1 MNHEY, CDR2 SVGEGT. The CDR3, as DNA: TGTGCCAGCAGCCTTACAGCAGACTTTGAAGCTTTCTTT. This sequence encodes CASSLTADFEAFF.

There are many counts of this clonotype. The chain links TRBV29-1 to TRBJ1-2; no reliable D call. The CDR3 has 12 residues. CDR1 is SQVTM and CDR2 is ANQGSEA in the germline V gene. Trimming pared 4 bases from V and 3 bases from J, leaving 9 bases between. The CDR3 nucleotides are TGCAGCGTTGTGCAGGACCACTATGGCTACACCTTC. Translating gives CSVVQDHYGYTF.

There are many counts of this clonotype. The chain joins TRBV30 to TRBJ2-1; 12 bases agree with TRBD2. CDR3 length: 17 residues. Germline assignment: CDR1 GTSNPN and CDR2 SVGIG (reference sequence). V lost 3 bases to trimming and J lost 0 bases; unmatched junction nucleotides: 6. The CDR3 DNA reads as TGTGCCTGGAGCGCGCTAGCGGGAGGGAGCTCCTACAATGAGCAGTTCTTC. Encoded protein: CAWSALAGGSSYNEQFF. The full variable domain, with the rest looked up from reference TRBV30 and TRBJ2-1, is SQTIHQWPATLVQPVGSPLSLECTVEGTSNPNLYWYRQAAGRGLQLLFYSVGIGQISSEVPQNLSASRPQDRQFILSSKKLLLSDSGFYLCAWSALAGGSSYNEQFFGPGTRLTVL.

V is TRBV11-2 and J is TRBJ1-1; D is possibly TRBD1 (5 bases). With 5 bases removed from V and 5 bases from J, the gap between germline ends came to 15 bases. Germline CDR1 SGHAT, CDR2 FQNNGV. The CDR3 consists of 14 residues. The CDR3 loop reads CASSRGSFGTEAFF. In nucleotides, the CDR3 is TGTGCCAGCAGCCGGGGGTCGTTCGGTACTGAAGCTTTCTTT.

This clonotype appeared a few times. The rearrangement links TRBV28 to TRBJ1-1; TRBD1 matches at 9 bases. The germline V gene has CDR1 MDHEN and CDR2 SYDVKM. The V segment lost 5 bases and the J segment 2 bases; nucleotides outside the gene matches: 24. This CDR3 spans 21 amino acids. The CDR3 region has the DNA TGTGCCAGCAGTCCGGGGTTGAGGACAGGGGTGAAACCGAGTACCAACACTGAAGCTTTCTTT. The encoded protein is CASSPGLRTGVKPSTNTEAFF. Full variable domain (rest looked up from reference TRBV28 and TRBJ1-1): DVKVTQSSRYLVKRTGEKVFLECVQDMDHENMFWYRQDPGLGLRLIYFSYDVKMKEKGDIPEGYSVSREKKERFSLILESASTNQTSMYLCASSPGLRTGVKPSTNTEAFFGQGTRLTVV.

As regards this clonotype: It may be a read error: a sequence one base away is much more abundant. The chain has TRBV3-1 and TRBJ1-5; D uncertain. Germline V gene data show CDR1 as LGHDT and CDR2 as YNNKEL (reference sequence). CDR3 length: 13 residues. The V end was cut by 5 bases, the J end by 11 bases, with 16 bases between. The CDR3 region has the DNA TGTGCCAGCAGCTCCGACCGGTCCCAGACCCAGCATTTT. It is translated as CASSSDRSQTQHF.

On this clonotype: An end of the junction differs from the germline gene, which may be a read error. This chain uses TRBV7-9 with TRBJ2-3, with 8 bases lining up with TRBD1. This CDR3 region has 17 residues. CDR1 is SEHNR, CDR2 FQNEAQ, per germline (reference sequence). The CDR3, as DNA: TGTGCCAGCAGCCCCGGGACAGGACACACTAGCACAGATACGCAGTATTTC. The encoded protein is CASSPGTGHTSTDTQYF. Full variable domain (remainder filled in from reference TRBV7-9 and TRBJ2-3): DTGVSQNPRHKITKRGQNVTFRCDPISEHNRLYWYRQTLGQGPEFLTYFQNEAQLEKSRLLSDRFSAERPKGSFSTLEIQRTEQGDSAMYLCASSPGTGHTSTDTQYFGPGTRLTVL.

The chain is built from TRBV20-1 and TRBJ2-4; possible D gene TRBD2, 6 bases. Trimming took off 6 bases at V and 0 bases at J, with 12 bases between the two ends. CDR1 and CDR2 (germline): DFQATT, SNEGSKA (reference sequence). This CDR3 is 14 amino acids long. CDR3 nucleotides: TGCAGTGCCGCGGGGAGGCTAGCCAAAAACATTCAGTACTTC. It codes for CSAAGRLAKNIQYF.

This clonotype came up many times. CDR3 DNA sequence: TGTGCCAGCTGGGAGTCACAGGACTACCTTGGGAAACTGTTTTTT. Encoded protein: CASWESQDYLGKLFF. This chain joins TRBV12-3 or TRBV12-4 and TRBJ1-4, with D maybe TRBD1 (5 bases). This CDR3 spans 15 amino acids. The ends were cut back, 8 bases at V and 11 bases at J, with 24 bases in the middle.

Regarding this clonotype: The CDR3 ends on some other residue instead of the conserved phenylalanine or tryptophan, so this is likely a read error. CDR3: CASSLLGFTGANVLTA. The CDR3 bases are TGTGCCAGCAGCTTACTGGGTTTCACTGGGGCCAACGTCCTGACTGCC. The chain links TRBV11-2 to TRBJ2-6; D is undetermined. Trimming took off 2 bases at V and 2 bases at J, with 10 bases between the two ends. Looked up from germline, CDR1 is SGHAT and CDR2 is FQNNGV. This CDR3 has 16 amino acids.

In regard to this clonotype: One junction end does not reproduce the germline sequence, and a read error may be involved. The chain carries TRBV29-1 and TRBJ2-3, with a weak D call TRBD2 (5 bases). The CDR3 sequence is 11 residues long. The germline gives CDR1 SQVTM, CDR2 ANQGSEA. DNA for the CDR3: TGCAGCGTTGATGAGGGCAATACGCAGTCTTTT. Translated: CSVDEGNTQSF.

This clonotype has at least ten counts. The CDR3 sequence is CASSLPPAASTDTQYF. DNA of the CDR3: TGTGCCAGCAGTTTACCCCCAGCAGCCAGCACAGATACGCAGTATTTT. The rearrangement joins TRBV28 to TRBJ2-3; D unclear. CDR3 length: 16 residues. The V gene's germline CDR1 is MDHEN and CDR2 SYDVKM. The ends were cut back, 2 bases at V and 0 bases at J, with 12 bases in the middle.

This clonotype turned up a few times. A clone one base away is much larger, so this may be a read error. This sequence joins TRBV10-3 and TRBJ1-1; unclear D gene. The CDR3 sequence is 13 residues long. Germline CDR1 and CDR2: ENHRY and SYGVKD. CDR3 loop: CAISGPRNTEASF. The DNA of the CDR3 is TGTGCCATCAGTGGGCCCCGAAACACTGAAGCTTCCTTT.

With regard to this clonotype: One base away lies a much larger clone, so this may be a sequencing read error. The chain carries TRBV9 and TRBJ2-2; 8 bases are a match to TRBD2. Germline CDR1 reads SGDLS; CDR2 reads YYNGEE. The CDR3 contains 16 residues. The CDR3 here is CASSVDRGRRSGGLFF. For the CDR3, the DNA is TGTGCCAGCAGCGTAGACCGCGGGAGAAGGAGCGGGGGGCTGTTTTTT. The variable domain in full, with the rest retrieved from reference TRBV9 and TRBJ2-2, is DSGVTQTPKHLITATGQRVTLRCSPRSGDLSVYWYQQSLDQGLQFLIQYYNGEERAKGNILERFSAQQFPDLHSELNLSSLELGDSALYFCASSVDRGRRSGGLFFGEGSRLTVL.

At least ten counts were recorded for this clonotype. V usage is TRBV6-5 and J usage is TRBJ2-1; perhaps TRBD1 as D (5 bases). The CDR3 totals 11 residues. Deletions cut 10 bases from V and 10 bases from J, with 14 bases between. Germline values: CDR1 MNHEY, CDR2 SVGAGI. CDR3 protein: CAISQGGEQFF. As DNA, the CDR3 is TGTGCCATTTCCCAGGGCGGCGAGCAGTTCTTC.

This clonotype was counted many times. The chain combines TRBV5-1 with TRBJ2-5, with 7 bases fitting TRBD2. This CDR3 contains 14 residues. Trimming at V came to 3 bases and at J to 5 bases, leaving 7 bases not matched to a gene. Per the germline V gene, CDR1 is SGHRS and CDR2 is YFSETQ. The CDR3 protein is CASSSSGTMETQYF. The CDR3 DNA sequence: TGCGCCAGCAGCTCTAGCGGTACAATGGAGACCCAGTACTTC. The whole variable domain, filled in from reference TRBV5-1 and TRBJ2-5, reads KAGVTQTPRYLIKTRGQQVTLSCSPISGHRSVSWYQQTPGQGLQFLFEYFSETQRNKGNFPGRFSGRQFSNSRSEMNVSTLELGDSALYLCASSSSGTMETQYFGPGTRLLVL.